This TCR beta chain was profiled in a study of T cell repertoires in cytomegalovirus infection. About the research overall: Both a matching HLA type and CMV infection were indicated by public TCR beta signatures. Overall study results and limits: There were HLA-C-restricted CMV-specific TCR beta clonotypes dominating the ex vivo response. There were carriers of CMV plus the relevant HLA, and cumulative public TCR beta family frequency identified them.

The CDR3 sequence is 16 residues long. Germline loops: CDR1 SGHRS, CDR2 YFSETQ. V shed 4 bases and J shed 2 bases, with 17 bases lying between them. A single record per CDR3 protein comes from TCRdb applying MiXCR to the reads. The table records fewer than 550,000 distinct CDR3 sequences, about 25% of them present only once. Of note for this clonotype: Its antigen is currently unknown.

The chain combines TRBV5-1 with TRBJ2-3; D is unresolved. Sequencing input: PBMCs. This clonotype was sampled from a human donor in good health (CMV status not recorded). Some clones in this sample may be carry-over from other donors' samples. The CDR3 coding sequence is TGCGCCAGCAGCCTTGGTCTAAGGGTCGTCACAGATACGCAGTATTTT. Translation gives CASSLGLRVVTDTQYF.